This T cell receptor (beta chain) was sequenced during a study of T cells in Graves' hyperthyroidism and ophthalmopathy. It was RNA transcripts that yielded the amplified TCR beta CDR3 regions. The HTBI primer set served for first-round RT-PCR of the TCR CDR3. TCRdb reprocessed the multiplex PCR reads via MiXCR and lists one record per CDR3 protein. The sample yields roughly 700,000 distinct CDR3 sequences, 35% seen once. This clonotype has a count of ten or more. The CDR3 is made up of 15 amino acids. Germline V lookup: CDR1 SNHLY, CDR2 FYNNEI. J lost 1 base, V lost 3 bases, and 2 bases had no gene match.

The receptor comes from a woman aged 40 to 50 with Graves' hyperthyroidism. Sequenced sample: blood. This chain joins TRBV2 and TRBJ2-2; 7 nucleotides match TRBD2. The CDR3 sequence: CASSERELNTGELFF. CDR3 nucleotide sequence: TGTGCCAGCAGTGAGCGGGAGCTGAACACCGGGGAGCTGTTTTTT.